What follows is one T cell receptor beta chain and its context. This clone was seen once. The antigen it recognizes is unknown. No qualities accompany the bases; no much larger clone lies one base away. The library was made by the immunoSEQ multiplex PCR assay. TCRdb obtained this table from immuneACCESS and retained in-frame rearrangements with V and J assigned. These tables miss some clones; where compared with another copy, unresolved V genes account for less than half of the shortfall, and the remainder is unexplained. The sample data list fewer than 60,000 clones, and 95% of these were observed just once. Clones ranked in the top ten supply nearly 2.5% of the sample. Including the terminal cysteine and phenylalanine, the CDR3 comprises 13 residues. The kept DNA is CDR3 alone, 39 bases in frame from the first base. V ends up 2 bases short and J 3 bases short, with an unmatched junction base count of 3. The germline V gene (reference sequence) provides CDR1 GTSNPN and CDR2 SVGIG.

The data derive from a study of control samples from healthy donors and cancer patients (dated by TCRdb to the early 2020s). Recombination linked TRBV30 to TRBJ2-7; 8 central nucleotides agree with TRBD1. The TCR originated in a man aged 25-40 years in good health. Sequenced sample: blood. The nucleotide sequence is TGTGCCTGGAGTCTCGGGACAGGCTACGAGCAGTACTTC. It specifies CAWSLGTGYEQYF.